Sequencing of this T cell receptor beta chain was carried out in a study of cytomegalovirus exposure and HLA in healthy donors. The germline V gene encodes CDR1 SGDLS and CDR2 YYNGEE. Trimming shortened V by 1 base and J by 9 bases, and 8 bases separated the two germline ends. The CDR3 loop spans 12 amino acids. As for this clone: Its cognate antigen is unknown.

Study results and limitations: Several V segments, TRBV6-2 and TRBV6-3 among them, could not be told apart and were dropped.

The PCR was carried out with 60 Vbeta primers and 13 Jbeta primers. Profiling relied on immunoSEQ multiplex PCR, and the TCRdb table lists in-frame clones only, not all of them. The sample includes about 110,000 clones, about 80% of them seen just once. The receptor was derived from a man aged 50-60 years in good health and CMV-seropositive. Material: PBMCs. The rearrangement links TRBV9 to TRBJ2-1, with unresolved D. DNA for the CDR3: TGTGCCAGCAGCGTACACGGCGGTGAGCAGTTCTTC. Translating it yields CASSVHGGEQFF.